These 7 T cell receptor beta chains were all obtained from the same sample, sequenced in a study of yellow fever vaccine responses in identical twins. Using its own MiXCR run on the RT-PCR reads, TCRdb lists one record per CDR3 protein. Altogether roughly 36,000 distinct CDR3 sequences are present, less than 70% being singletons, with the ten largest covering more than 4%. This material consisted of T cells from blood (PBMCs), unsorted or a sorted subset (not recorded which), taken before or after yellow fever vaccination (not recorded which). The receptors stem from a woman younger than 35 who received the yellow fever vaccine.

V gene TRBV29-1 combines with J gene TRBJ2-6; D is perhaps TRBD1 or TRBD2 (5 bases each). This CDR3 has 17 residues. Trimming cost V 4 bases and J 0 bases, with 16 bases left between them. Per germline, CDR1 SQVTM and CDR2 ANQGSEA. CDR3 DNA: TGCAGCGTTGCCCTCCACGGGGCCGCCTCTGGGGCCAACGTCCTGACTTTC. Translating gives CSVALHGAASGANVLTF.

This clonotype came up once. This rearrangement joins TRBV29-1 to TRBJ1-2; 8 nucleotides align to TRBD1. Germline lookup yields CDR1 SQVTM and CDR2 ANQGSEA. The CDR3 consists of 13 residues. The V and J ends lost 5 bases and 4 bases, in that order; junction bases with no gene match: 6. CDR3 in amino acids: CSVPGGVTYGYTF. DNA for the CDR3: TGCAGCGTTCCAGGGGGCGTCACCTATGGCTACACCTTC.

The V and J genes are TRBV27 and TRBJ2-3; D is possibly TRBD1 (5 bases). From germline, CDR1 is MNHEY and CDR2 SMNVEV (reference sequence). With 5 bases removed from V and 6 bases from J, the gap between germline ends came to 15 bases. There are 14 residues in the CDR3. CDR3 sequence: CASSDRNSYDTQYF. The DNA of the CDR3 is TGTGCCAGCAGTGACAGAAACTCGTACGATACGCAGTATTTT.

The rearrangement links TRBV4-1 to TRBJ2-1; D not resolved. Looked up from germline, CDR1 is MGHRA and CDR2 is YSYEKL. Trimming took off 4 bases at V and 6 bases at J, with 7 bases between the two ends. The CDR3 is 12 residues long. The CDR3 DNA follows: TGCGCCAGCAGCCCCTCCCCCAATGAGCAGTTCTTC. Translated: CASSPSPNEQFF.

A single count supports this clonotype. The gene calls are TRBV27 and TRBJ1-1; D not resolved. This CDR3 has 13 residues. The germline V gene encodes CDR1 MNHEY and CDR2 SMNVEV (reference sequence). V lost 1 base and J lost 3, with 6 bases in between. The DNA for the CDR3 is TGTGCCAGCAGTTTATGGTGGGACACTGAAGCTTTCTTT. Translated, it gives CASSLWWDTEAFF.

This clonotype was seen a handful of times. V usage is TRBV2 and J usage is TRBJ1-6, with unresolved D. V was pared by 2 bases and J by 5 bases, with 13 bases between. Germline V CDR1 and CDR2: SNHLY, FYNNEI. This CDR3 comprises 16 residues. CDR3 residues: CASSESRSRNNSPLHF. CDR3 nucleotide sequence: TGTGCCAGCAGTGAAAGTCGGTCACGGAATAATTCACCCCTCCACTTT.

This CDR3 is CASRSSGDYGYTF. CDR3 nucleotide sequence: TGTGCCAGCAGAAGTTCAGGGGACTATGGCTACACCTTC. The J gene is TRBJ1-2, the V gene TRBV25-1; a weak D match, TRBD1 (6 bases). Per germline, CDR1 MGHDK and CDR2 SYGVNS. This CDR3 has 13 amino acids. Trimming stripped 6 bases from V and 3 bases from J, with 11 bases between.